The 5 T cell receptor beta chains below were found in one sample sequenced in a study of T cell repertoires in cytomegalovirus infection (dated 2019 in TCRdb). The sample was run on an Illumina HiSeq 1500. TCRdb reanalyzed the raw reads on its own, using fastp at Q25 for trimming and MiXCR for clone calling, and kept in-frame beta chains. Each record represents a unique CDR3 protein, reported with the most common genes and DNA among its rows. The sample table holds hundreds of thousands of distinct CDR3 sequences, of which roughly 12% were seen once. Roughly 10% of the sample lies in the top ten. Sequenced input: PBMCs. These receptors originate from a human donor in good health (CMV status not recorded). Some clones in this sample may be carry-over from other donors' samples.

V is TRBV6-9 and J is TRBJ1-5; D perhaps matches TRBD1 (6 bases). Germline loops: CDR1 MNHGY, CDR2 SVAAGI. V was clipped by 7 bases and J by 0 bases, with 16 bases between them. The CDR3 is 16 residues long. Here the CDR3 reads CASTWRTDTSNQPQHF. CDR3 in DNA: TGTGCCAGCACGTGGCGGACAGACACTAGCAATCAGCCCCAGCATTTT.

This clonotype was counted between two and nine times. The chain links TRBV7-2 to TRBJ1-1; D is perhaps TRBD1 (6 bases). Germline CDR1 and CDR2: SGHTA and FQGNSA. This CDR3 contains 15 residues. The V gene lost 4 bases and the J gene lost 0 bases, with 12 bases spanning the gap. The CDR3 coding sequence is TGTGCCAGCAGCTCCGTGGGGGGCGTGAACACTGAAGCTTTCTTT. Its translation: CASSSVGGVNTEAFF. Supplemented by reference TRBV7-2 and TRBJ1-1, the full variable domain reads GAGVSQSPSNKVTEKGKDVELRCDPISGHTALYWYRQSLGQGLEFLIYFQGNSAPDKSGLPSDRFSAERTGGSVSTLTIQRTQQEDSAVYLCASSSVGGVNTEAFFGQGTRLTVV.

This clonotype was recorded a few times. The CDR3 DNA is TGTGCCAGCAGCCCCTCCGGACTCTTTACTTACAATGAGCAGTTCTTC. Protein sequence: CASSPSGLFTYNEQFF. The V gene is TRBV5-6, the J gene TRBJ2-1; D might be TRBD2 (5 bases). V dropped 4 bases and J dropped 4 bases, with 18 bases sitting between them. This CDR3 has 16 residues. Germline assignment: CDR1 SGHDT and CDR2 YYEEEE.

Many counts were recorded for this clonotype. The CDR3 sequence: CASRGGRGGPSSNYGYTF. In DNA form, the CDR3 reads TGTGCCAGCCGGGGTGGTCGGGGGGGGCCGTCCTCTAACTATGGCTACACCTTC. The V gene is TRBV7-2, the J gene TRBJ1-2; D is possibly TRBD1 (6 bases). This CDR3 comprises 18 residues. The germline gives CDR1 SGHTA, CDR2 FQGNSA. V lost 8 bases and J lost 0, with 25 bases in between. The full variable domain, in which reference TRBV7-2 and TRBJ1-2 provide the parts outside the CDR3, is GAGVSQSPSNKVTEKGKDVELRCDPISGHTALYWYRQSLGQGLEFLIYFQGNSAPDKSGLPSDRFSAERTGGSVSTLTIQRTQQEDSAVYLCASRGGRGGPSSNYGYTFGSGTRLTVV.

In its sample, this clonotype was seen a few times. It may be a read error: a sequence one base away is much more abundant. V usage is TRBV6-2 or TRBV6-3 and J usage is TRBJ1-5, with D unresolved. V lost 2 bases and J 0 bases, leaving 2 bases between the germline ends. CDR3 length: 13 amino acids. Germline assignment: CDR1 MNHEY and CDR2 SVGEGT. For the CDR3, the DNA is TGTGCCAGCAGTTACGTTAGCAATCAGCCCCAGCATTTT. It translates to CASSYVSNQPQHF.